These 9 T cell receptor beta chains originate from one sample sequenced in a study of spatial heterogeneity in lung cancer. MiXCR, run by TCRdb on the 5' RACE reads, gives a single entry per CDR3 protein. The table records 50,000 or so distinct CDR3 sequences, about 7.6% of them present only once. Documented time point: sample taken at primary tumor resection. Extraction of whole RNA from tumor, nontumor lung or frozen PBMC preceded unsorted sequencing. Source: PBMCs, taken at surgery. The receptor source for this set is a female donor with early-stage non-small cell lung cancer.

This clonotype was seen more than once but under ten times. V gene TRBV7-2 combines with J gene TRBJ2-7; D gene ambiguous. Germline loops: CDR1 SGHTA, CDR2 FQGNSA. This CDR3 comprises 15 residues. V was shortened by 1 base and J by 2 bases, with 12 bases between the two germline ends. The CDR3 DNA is TGTGCCAGCAGCTTAGGGGCGGAATACCCCTACGAGCAGTACTTC. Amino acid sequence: CASSLGAEYPYEQYF. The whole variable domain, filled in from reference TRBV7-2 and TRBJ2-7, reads GAGVSQSPSNKVTEKGKDVELRCDPISGHTALYWYRQSLGQGLEFLIYFQGNSAPDKSGLPSDRFSAERTGGSVSTLTIQRTQQEDSAVYLCASSLGAEYPYEQYFGPGTRLTVT.

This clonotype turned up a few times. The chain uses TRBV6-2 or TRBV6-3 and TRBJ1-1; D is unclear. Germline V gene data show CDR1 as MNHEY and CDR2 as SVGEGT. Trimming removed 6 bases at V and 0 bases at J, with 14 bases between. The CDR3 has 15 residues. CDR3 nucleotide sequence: TGTGCCAGCAGGGAGACACCACAGTTGAACACTGAAGCTTTCTTT. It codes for CASRETPQLNTEAFF.

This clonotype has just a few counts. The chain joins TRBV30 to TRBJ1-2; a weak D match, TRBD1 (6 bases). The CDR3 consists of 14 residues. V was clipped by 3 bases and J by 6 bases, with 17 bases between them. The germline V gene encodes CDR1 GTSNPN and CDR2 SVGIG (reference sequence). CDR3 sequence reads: CAWRLGGGKDGYTF. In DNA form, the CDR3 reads TGTGCCTGGAGATTGGGGGGCGGAAAGGATGGCTACACCTTC.

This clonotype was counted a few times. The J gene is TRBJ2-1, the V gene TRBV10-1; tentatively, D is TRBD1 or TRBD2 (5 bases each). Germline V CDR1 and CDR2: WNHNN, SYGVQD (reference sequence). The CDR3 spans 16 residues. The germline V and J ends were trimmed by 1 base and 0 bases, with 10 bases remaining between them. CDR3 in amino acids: CASSEFSGSSYNEQFF. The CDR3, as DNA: TGCGCCAGCAGTGAGTTTTCAGGGAGCTCCTACAATGAGCAGTTCTTC.

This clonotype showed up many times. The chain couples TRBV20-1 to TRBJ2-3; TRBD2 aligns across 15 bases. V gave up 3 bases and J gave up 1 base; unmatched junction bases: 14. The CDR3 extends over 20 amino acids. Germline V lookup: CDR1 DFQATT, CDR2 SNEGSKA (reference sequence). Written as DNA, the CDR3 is TGCAGTGCTAGGACCCTAGGACTAGCGGGGGGGCTTGTCGGCACAGATACGCAGTATTTT. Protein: CSARTLGLAGGLVGTDTQYF.

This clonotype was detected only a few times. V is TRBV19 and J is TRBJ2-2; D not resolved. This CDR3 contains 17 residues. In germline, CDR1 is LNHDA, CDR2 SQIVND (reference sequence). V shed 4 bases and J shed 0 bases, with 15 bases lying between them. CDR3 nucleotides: TGTGCCAGTAGTACCCCCGGCTCGCCAACGAACACCGGGGAGCTGTTTTTT. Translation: CASSTPGSPTNTGELFF. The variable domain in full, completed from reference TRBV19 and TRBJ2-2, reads DGGITQSPKYLFRKEGQNVTLSCEQNLNHDAMYWYRQDPGQGLRLIYYSQIVNDFQKGDIAEGYSVSREKKESFPLTVTSAQKNPTAFYLCASSTPGSPTNTGELFFGEGSRLTVL.

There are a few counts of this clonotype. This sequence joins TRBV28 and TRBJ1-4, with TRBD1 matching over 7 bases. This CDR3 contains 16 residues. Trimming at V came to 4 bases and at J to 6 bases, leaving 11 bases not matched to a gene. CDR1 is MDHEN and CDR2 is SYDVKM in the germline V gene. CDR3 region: CASSSQHRGSDEKLFF. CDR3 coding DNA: TGTGCCAGCAGTTCACAACACAGGGGTTCTGATGAAAAACTGTTTTTT.

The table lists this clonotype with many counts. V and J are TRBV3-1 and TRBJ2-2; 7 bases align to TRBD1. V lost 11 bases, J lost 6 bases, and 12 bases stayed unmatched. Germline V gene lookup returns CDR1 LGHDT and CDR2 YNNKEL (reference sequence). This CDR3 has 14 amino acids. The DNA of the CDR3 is TGTGCCTCAAGACGAGACAGGGATCCCGGGGAGCTGTTTTTT. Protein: CASRRDRDPGELFF.

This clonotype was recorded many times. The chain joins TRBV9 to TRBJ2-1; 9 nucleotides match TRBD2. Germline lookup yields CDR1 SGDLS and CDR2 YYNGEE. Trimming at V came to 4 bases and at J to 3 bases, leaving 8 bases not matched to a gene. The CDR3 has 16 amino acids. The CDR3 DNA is TGTGCCAGCAGCCCTGCGGGGGGGGGTCACTACAATGAGCAGTTCTTC. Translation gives CASSPAGGGHYNEQFF.